The 14 T cell receptor beta chains below all came from one sample that was sequenced in a study of blood T cell repertoires in COVID-19. Measured with immunoSEQ multiplex PCR; TCRdb has only the in-frame clones, and not every one. Of more than 12,000 clones listed, over 75% were seen once; the top ten hold roughly 14%. The sample was peripheral blood. The receptors stem from a human donor in a cohort sampled during active COVID-19.

The CDR3 reads CASSPQGPQETQYF. The DNA of the CDR3 is TGTGCCAGCAGCCCCCAGGGTCCCCAAGAGACCCAGTACTTC. The chain has TRBV6-5 and TRBJ2-5, with TRBD1 as a possible D gene (5 bases). V lost 6 bases to trimming and J lost 1 base, with 12 bases between them. The CDR3 is 14 amino acids. Germline CDR1 MNHEY, CDR2 SVGAGI.

This chain uses TRBV19 with TRBJ2-7; D call uncertain. Germline CDR1 and CDR2: LNHDA and SQIVND (reference sequence). The CDR3 has 14 residues. V shed 3 bases and J shed 0 bases, with 9 bases lying between them. CDR3 sequence: CASSMRVSSYEQYF. The CDR3 region has the DNA TGTGCCAGTAGTATGCGAGTAAGCTCCTACGAGCAGTACTTC. The whole variable domain, remainder taken from reference TRBV19 and TRBJ2-7, is DGGITQSPKYLFRKEGQNVTLSCEQNLNHDAMYWYRQDPGQGLRLIYYSQIVNDFQKGDIAEGYSVSREKKESFPLTVTSAQKNPTAFYLCASSMRVSSYEQYFGPGTRLTVT.

This chain joins TRBV28 and TRBJ1-4; TRBD1 matches at 11 bases. Germline V gene sequence: CDR1 MDHEN, CDR2 SYDVKM. This CDR3 spans 12 amino acids. With 8 bases clipped from V and 8 bases from J, the junction kept 1 base outside the gene matches. CDR3 in DNA: TGTGCCAGCGGGACAGGGGGAGAAAAACTGTTTTTT. It encodes CASGTGGEKLFF. Looking up the rest from reference TRBV28 and TRBJ1-4 gives the full variable domain: DVKVTQSSRYLVKRTGEKVFLECVQDMDHENMFWYRQDPGLGLRLIYFSYDVKMKEKGDIPEGYSVSREKKERFSLILESASTNQTSMYLCASGTGGEKLFFGSGTQLSVL.

The rearrangement links TRBV11-2 to TRBJ2-3, with D possibly being TRBD2 (6 bases). Between the trimmed V and J ends, which lost 5 bases and 7 bases, there was a span of 10 bases. Germline CDR1 is SGHAT and CDR2 is FQNNGV. The CDR3 runs 12 residues. CDR3 nucleotide sequence: TGTGCCAGCAGCCCGGCGGGAAATACGCAGTATTTT. Protein product: CASSPAGNTQYF.

The chain is built from TRBV18 and TRBJ2-3; weak D call: TRBD2 (5 bases). This CDR3 has 15 residues. V was shortened by 6 bases and J by 3 bases, with 16 bases between the two germline ends. Germline CDR1 reads KGHSH; CDR2 reads LQKENI. The CDR3 bases are TGTGCCAGCTCGCGGGCCTCGGAAAGGACAGATACGCAGTATTTT. Translated, it gives CASSRASERTDTQYF.

The chain joins TRBV13 to TRBJ2-2, with D possibly being TRBD1 (5 bases). Deletions cut 3 bases from V and 4 bases from J, with 15 bases between. The CDR3 is made up of 16 amino acids. Germline V CDR1 and CDR2: PRHDT, FYEKMQ (reference sequence). CDR3 nucleotides: TGTGCCAGCAGCTTTTTTCAGGGCGGCGGCACCGGGGAGCTGTTTTTT. As protein: CASSFFQGGGTGELFF.

This clone has a handful of counts. This sequence joins TRBV10-3 and TRBJ2-3, with 12 bases aligning to TRBD1. J was trimmed by 6 bases and V by 0 bases; bases with no gene match: 10. Germline V CDR1 and CDR2: ENHRY, SYGVKD. This CDR3 region has 18 residues. CDR3 bases: TGTGCCATCAGTGAGTCTCCCGGAAGGGACAGGGGGCGGGATACGCAGTATTTT. This codes for CAISESPGRDRGRDTQYF.

V and J are TRBV6-5 and TRBJ1-2; D not resolved. This CDR3 is built from 15 residues. From germline, CDR1 is MNHEY and CDR2 SVGAGI. Trimming pared 0 bases from V and 5 bases from J, leaving 13 bases between. The CDR3 sequence is CASSYSRSAAYGYTF. The DNA for the CDR3 is TGTGCCAGCAGTTACTCGAGGTCCGCGGCGTATGGCTACACCTTC.

The chain recombines TRBV7-9 with TRBJ1-4, with 7 positions matching TRBD1. The length of the CDR3 is 14 residues. Trimming removed 5 bases from V and 7 bases from J; junction bases left unmatched: 7. The germline V gene has CDR1 SEHNR and CDR2 FQNEAQ (reference sequence). The CDR3 is CASSQTGTVEKLFF. The DNA for the CDR3 is TGTGCCAGCAGCCAAACCGGGACAGTTGAAAAACTGTTTTTT.

This clone was found once. Written as DNA, the CDR3 is TGTGCCAGCAGCCTAGCGGGAAACTACGAGCAGTACTTC. Protein sequence: CASSLAGNYEQYF. This chain uses TRBV6-2 or TRBV6-3 with TRBJ2-7; 9 bases line up with TRBD2. The J segment lost 3 bases and the V segment lost 6 bases, leaving 3 bases of the junction unmatched. CDR1 MNHEY and CDR2 SVGEGT come from the germline V gene. The CDR3 runs to 13 residues.

This clone was picked up one time. This chain connects TRBV7-2 to TRBJ1-1; TRBD1 matches 12 bases. The ends lost 5 bases at V and 3 bases at J; junction bases unmatched: 1. Germline CDR1 SGHTA, CDR2 FQGNSA. This CDR3 spans 14 amino acids. The CDR3 DNA follows: TGTGCCAGCAGCCGGGACAGGGGGCACACTGAAGCTTTCTTT. Residues: CASSRDRGHTEAFF.

V is TRBV18 and J is TRBJ1-6; the match to TRBD1 covers 7 bases. Germline values: CDR1 KGHSH, CDR2 LQKENI. The CDR3 has 17 residues. The V and J ends lost 3 bases and 0 bases, in that order; junction bases with no gene match: 5. The CDR3 is CASSPDRPSSYNSPLHF. The CDR3 region has the DNA TGTGCCAGCTCACCGGACAGGCCGAGCTCCTATAATTCACCCCTCCACTTT.

The gene calls are TRBV5-4 and TRBJ2-1, with 11 bases that match TRBD2. The CDR3 is 15 amino acids. Germline V gene sequence: CDR1 SGHNT, CDR2 YYREEE (reference sequence). Unmatched junction bases numbered 2, after V lost 5 bases and J lost 1 base. CDR3 residues: CASSVAGGSYNEQFF. The CDR3 DNA is TGTGCCAGCAGTGTAGCGGGAGGGTCCTACAATGAGCAGTTCTTC.

The rearrangement joins TRBV4-3 to TRBJ2-7; TRBD1 might be the D (6 bases). CDR1 and CDR2 (germline): LGHNA, YSLEER. The CDR3 length is 14 residues. Trimming removed 1 base at V and 2 bases at J, with 9 bases between. CDR3 nucleotide sequence: TGCGCCAGCAGCCAAGCGACAGGCCCCTACGAGCAGTACTTC. Amino acid sequence: CASSQATGPYEQYF.